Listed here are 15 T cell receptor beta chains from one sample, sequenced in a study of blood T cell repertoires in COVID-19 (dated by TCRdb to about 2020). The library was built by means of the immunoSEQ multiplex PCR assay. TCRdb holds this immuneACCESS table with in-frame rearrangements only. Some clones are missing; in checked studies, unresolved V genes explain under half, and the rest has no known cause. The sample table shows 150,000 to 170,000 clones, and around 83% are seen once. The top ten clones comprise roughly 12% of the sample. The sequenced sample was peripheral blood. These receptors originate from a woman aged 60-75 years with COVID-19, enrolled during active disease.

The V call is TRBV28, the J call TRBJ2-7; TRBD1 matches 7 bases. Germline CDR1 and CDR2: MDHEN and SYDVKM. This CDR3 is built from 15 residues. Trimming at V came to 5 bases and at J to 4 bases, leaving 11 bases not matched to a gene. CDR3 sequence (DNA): TGTGCCAGCAGTCCTGGACAGGCCCCCTTGTACGAGCAGTACGTC. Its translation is CASSPGQAPLYEQYV.

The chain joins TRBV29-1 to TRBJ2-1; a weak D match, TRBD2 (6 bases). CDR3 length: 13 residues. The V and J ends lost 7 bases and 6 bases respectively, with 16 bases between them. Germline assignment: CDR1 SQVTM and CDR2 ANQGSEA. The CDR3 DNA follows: TGCAGCGCCCGCTTCGTTAGCGGCAATGAGCAGTTCTTC. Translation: CSARFVSGNEQFF.

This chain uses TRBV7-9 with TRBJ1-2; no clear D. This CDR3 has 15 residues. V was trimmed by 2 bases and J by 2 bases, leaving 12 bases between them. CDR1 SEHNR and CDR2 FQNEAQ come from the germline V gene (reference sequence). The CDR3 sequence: CASSLTGFPNYGYTF. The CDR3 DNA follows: TGTGCCAGCAGCTTAACGGGGTTTCCAAACTATGGCTACACCTTC. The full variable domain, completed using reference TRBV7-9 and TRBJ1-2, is DTGVSQNPRHKITKRGQNVTFRCDPISEHNRLYWYRQTLGQGPEFLTYFQNEAQLEKSRLLSDRFSAERPKGSFSTLEIQRTEQGDSAMYLCASSLTGFPNYGYTFGSGTRLTVV.

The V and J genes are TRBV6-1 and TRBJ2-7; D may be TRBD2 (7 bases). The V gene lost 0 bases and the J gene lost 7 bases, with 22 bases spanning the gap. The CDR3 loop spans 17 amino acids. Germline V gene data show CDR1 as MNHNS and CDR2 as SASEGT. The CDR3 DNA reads TGTGCCAGCAGTGAAGCGAGGGGGGGCAACGTGATGAGGGAGCAGTACGTC. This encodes CASSEARGGNVMREQYV.

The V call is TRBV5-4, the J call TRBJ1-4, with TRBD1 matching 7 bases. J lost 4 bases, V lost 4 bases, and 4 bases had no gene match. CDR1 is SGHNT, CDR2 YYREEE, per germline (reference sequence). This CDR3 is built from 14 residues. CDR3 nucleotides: TGTGCCAGCAGCCCGGGACAGATTAATGAAAAACTGTTTTTT. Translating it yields CASSPGQINEKLFF.

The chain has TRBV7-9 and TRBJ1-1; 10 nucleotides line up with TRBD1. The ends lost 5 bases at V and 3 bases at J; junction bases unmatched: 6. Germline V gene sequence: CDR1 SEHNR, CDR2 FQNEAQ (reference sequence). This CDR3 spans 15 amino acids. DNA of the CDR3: TGTGCCAGCAGCCGATCCGGGACAGGGGACACTGAAGCTTTCTTT. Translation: CASSRSGTGDTEAFF.

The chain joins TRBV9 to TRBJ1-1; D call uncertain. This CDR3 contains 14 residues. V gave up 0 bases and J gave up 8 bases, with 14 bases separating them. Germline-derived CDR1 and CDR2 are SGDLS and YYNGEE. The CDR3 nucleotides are TGTGCCAGCAGCGTAGAAGTAGGCCGGGGAGAAGCTTTCTTT. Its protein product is CASSVEVGRGEAFF.

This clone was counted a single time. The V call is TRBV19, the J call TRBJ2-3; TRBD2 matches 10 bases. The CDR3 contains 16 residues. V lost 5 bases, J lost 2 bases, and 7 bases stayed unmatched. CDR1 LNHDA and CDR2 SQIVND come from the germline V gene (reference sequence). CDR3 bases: TGTGCCAGTAGTGTTCTAGCGGGGGCGAACACAGATACGCAGTATTTT. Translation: CASSVLAGANTDTQYF.

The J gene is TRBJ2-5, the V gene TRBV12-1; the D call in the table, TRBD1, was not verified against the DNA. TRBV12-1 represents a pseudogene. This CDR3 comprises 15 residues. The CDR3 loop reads CASSFPAGAQETQYF. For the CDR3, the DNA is TGTGCCAGCAGCTTTCCGGCAGGGGCGCAAGAGACCCAGTACTTC.

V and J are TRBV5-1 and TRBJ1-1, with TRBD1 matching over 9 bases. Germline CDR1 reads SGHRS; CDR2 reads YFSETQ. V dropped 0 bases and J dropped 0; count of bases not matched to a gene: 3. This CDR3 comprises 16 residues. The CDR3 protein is CASSLAGTGLNTEAFF. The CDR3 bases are TGCGCCAGCAGCTTGGCCGGGACAGGGCTGAACACTGAAGCTTTCTTT.

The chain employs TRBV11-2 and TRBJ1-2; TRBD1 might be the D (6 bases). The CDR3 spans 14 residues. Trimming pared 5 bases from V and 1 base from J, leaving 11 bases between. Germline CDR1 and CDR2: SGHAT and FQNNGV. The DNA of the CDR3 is TGTGCCAGCAGCGCCGGGACAAGTAACTATGGCTACACCTTC. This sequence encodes CASSAGTSNYGYTF.

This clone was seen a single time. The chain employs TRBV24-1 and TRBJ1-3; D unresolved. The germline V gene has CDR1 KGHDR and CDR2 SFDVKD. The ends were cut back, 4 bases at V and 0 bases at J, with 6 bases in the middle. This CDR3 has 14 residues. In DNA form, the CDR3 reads TGTGCCACCAGTGAAAATTACTCTGGAAACACCATATATTTT. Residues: CATSENYSGNTIYF.

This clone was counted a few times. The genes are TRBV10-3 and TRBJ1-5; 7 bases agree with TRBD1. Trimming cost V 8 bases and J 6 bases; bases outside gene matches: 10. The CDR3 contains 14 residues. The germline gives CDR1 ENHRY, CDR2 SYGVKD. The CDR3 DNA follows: TGTGCCATCGGACCCCGGGACAGATCTCAGCCCCAGCATTTT. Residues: CAIGPRDRSQPQHF.

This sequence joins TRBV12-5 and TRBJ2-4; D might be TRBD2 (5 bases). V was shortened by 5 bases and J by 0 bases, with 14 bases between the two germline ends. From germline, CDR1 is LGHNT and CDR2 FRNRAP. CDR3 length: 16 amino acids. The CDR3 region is CASGLGKGLAKNIQYF. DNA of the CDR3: TGTGCTAGTGGTCTCGGGAAAGGGTTAGCCAAAAACATTCAGTACTTC.

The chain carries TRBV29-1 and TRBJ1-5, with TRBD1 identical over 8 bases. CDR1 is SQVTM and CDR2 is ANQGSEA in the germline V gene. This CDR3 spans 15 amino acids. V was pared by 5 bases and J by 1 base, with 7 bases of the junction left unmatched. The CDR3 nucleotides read TGCAGCGTTCCGTCGACAGGGGCGAGCAATCAGCCCCAGCATTTT. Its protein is CSVPSTGASNQPQHF.